This TCR beta chain came from a study of blood T cell repertoires in COVID-19. Study information: PBMCs, B-cell-depleted T cells, or T cells were the source of the cDNA or gDNA that made up the material.

TCRdb keeps only in-frame clones here, not all; method: immunoSEQ multiplex PCR. This table has some 490,000 clones, around 85% appearing once. The sequence was collected from a human donor in a cohort sampled during active COVID-19. The specimen was peripheral blood.

The CDR3 region has the DNA TGTGCCAGCTCACCATTTCTAGGTGACACTGAAGCTTTCTTT. This encodes CASSPFLGDTEAFF. V and J are TRBV18 and TRBJ1-1; D call uncertain. Trimming removed 2 bases from V and 3 bases from J, with 10 bases in between. The CDR3 runs 14 residues. Looked up from germline, CDR1 is KGHSH and CDR2 is LQKENI.